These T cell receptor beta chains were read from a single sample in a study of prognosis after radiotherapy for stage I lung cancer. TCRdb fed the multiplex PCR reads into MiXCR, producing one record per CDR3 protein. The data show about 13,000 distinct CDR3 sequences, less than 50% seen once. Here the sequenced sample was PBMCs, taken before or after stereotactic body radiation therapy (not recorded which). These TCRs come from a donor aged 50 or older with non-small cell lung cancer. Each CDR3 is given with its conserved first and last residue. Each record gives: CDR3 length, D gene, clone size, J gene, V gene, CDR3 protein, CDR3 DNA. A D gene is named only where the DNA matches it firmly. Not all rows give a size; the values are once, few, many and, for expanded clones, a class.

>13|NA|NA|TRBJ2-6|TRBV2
CASRDSGANVLTF
TGTGCCAGCAGGGACTCTGGGGCCAACGTCCTGACTTTC
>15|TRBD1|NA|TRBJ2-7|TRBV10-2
CASSAVAGGLYEQYF
TGCGCCAGCAGTGCGGTTGCAGGGGGCTTGTACGAGCAGTACTTC
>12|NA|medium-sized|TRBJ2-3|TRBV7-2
CASSLGRSPQYF
TGTGCCAGCAGCTTAGGGCGGAGCCCGCAGTATTTT
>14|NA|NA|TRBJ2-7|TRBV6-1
CASSPTGPLYEQYF
TGTGCCAGCAGCCCGACAGGCCCTCTCTACGAGCAGTACTTC
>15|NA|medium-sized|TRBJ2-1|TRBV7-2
CASSLAGLALNEQFF
TGTGCCAGCAGCTTAGCGGGGCTAGCGCTCAATGAGCAGTTCTTC
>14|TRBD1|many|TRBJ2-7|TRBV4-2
CASSRDRGSYEQYF
TGTGCCAGCAGCCGGGACAGGGGATCCTACGAGCAGTACTTC
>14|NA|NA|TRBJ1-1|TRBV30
CALRQVLSITEAFF
TGTGCCTTGAGACAGGTTCTATCGATCACTGAAGCTTTCTTT
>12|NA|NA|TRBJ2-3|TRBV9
CASSEEGGAQYF
TGTGCCAGCAGCGAGGAGGGCGGGGCGCAGTATTTT
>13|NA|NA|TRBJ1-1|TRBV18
CASSPDMNTEAFF
TGTGCCAGCTCCCCTGACATGAACACTGAAGCTTTCTTT
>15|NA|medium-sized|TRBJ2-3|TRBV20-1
CSAHVAMRYPDTQYF
TGCAGTGCCCACGTCGCGATGCGGTATCCAGATACGCAGTATTTT
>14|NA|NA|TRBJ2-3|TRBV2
CASTEGRGTDTQYF
TGTGCCAGCACCGAGGGTCGGGGCACAGATACGCAGTATTTT
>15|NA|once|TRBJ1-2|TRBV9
CASSVAGGTGYGYTF
TGTGCCAGCAGCGTAGCGGGGGGCACCGGCTATGGCTACACCTTC
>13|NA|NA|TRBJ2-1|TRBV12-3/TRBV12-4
CASSLSFQGEQFF
TGTGCCAGCAGTTTATCTTTCCAGGGGGAGCAGTTCTTC
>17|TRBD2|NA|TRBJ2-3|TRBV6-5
CASSYTPPGGSADTQYF
TGTGCCAGCAGTTACACACCCCCCGGCGGGAGCGCGGATACGCAGTATTTT
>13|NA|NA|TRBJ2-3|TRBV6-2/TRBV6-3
CASSIGSSDTQYF
TGTGCCAGCAGCATCGGGAGCTCAGATACGCAGTATTTT
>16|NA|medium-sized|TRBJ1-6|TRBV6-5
CASSGKRPGQNSPLHF
TGTGCCAGCAGCGGCAAACGGCCGGGGCAGAATTCACCCCTCCACTTT
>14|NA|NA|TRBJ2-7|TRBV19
CASSARAKSYEQYF
TGTGCCAGTAGTGCAAGGGCTAAATCCTACGAGCAGTACTTC
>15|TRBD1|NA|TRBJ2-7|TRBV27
CASSSRDRGIYEQYF
TGTGCCAGCAGCAGCCGGGACAGGGGAATCTACGAGCAGTACTTC
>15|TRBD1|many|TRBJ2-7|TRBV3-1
CASSRVGQGGTKVYF
TGTGCCAGCAGCCGGGTCGGACAGGGTGGAACAAAGGTGTACTTC
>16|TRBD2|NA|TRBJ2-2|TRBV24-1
CATSDGLAGLTGELFF
TGTGCCACCAGTGATGGACTAGCGGGACTTACCGGGGAGCTGTTTTTT
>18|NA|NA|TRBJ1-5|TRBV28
CASSFTGTELYSNYPQHF
TGTGCCAGCAGTTTCACCGGGACGGAACTATATAGCAATTATCCCCAGCATTTT
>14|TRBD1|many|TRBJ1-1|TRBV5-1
CASSLGAGGTEAFF
TGCGCCAGCAGCTTGGGCGCAGGGGGCACTGAAGCTTTCTTT
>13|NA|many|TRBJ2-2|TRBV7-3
CASSLGGTGELFF
TGTGCCAGCAGCTTAGGGGGAACCGGGGAGCTGTTTTTT
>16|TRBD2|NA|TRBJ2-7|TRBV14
CASSPRITGGFPGQYF
TGTGCCAGCAGCCCGCGTATAACGGGAGGGTTTCCAGGGCAGTACTTC
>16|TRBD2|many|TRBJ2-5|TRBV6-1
CASSEIASGRGETQYF
TGTGCCAGCAGTGAGATAGCTAGCGGGAGAGGAGAGACCCAGTACTTC
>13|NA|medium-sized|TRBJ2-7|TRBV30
CAWSPDITYEQYF
TGTGCCTGGAGTCCGGACATAACCTACGAGCAGTACTTC
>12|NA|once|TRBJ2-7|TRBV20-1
CSAWAGSYEQYF
TGCAGTGCTTGGGCAGGTTCCTACGAGCAGTACTTC
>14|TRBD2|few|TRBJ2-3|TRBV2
CASSARAGADTQYF
TGTGCCAGCAGTGCCCGGGCGGGGGCAGATACGCAGTATTTT
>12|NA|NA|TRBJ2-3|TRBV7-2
CGSSRYPDTRYF
TGTGGCAGCAGTAGGTACCCAGATACGCGGTATTTT
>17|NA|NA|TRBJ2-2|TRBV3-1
CASSQDSARSGTGELFF
TGTGCCAGCAGCCAAGATTCGGCGCGATCGGGGACCGGGGAGCTGTTTTTT
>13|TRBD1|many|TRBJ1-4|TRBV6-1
CATRQGPREKLFF
TGTGCCACCCGACAGGGACCAAGGGAAAAACTGTTTTTT
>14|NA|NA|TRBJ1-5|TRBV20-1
CSAPDRYSNQPQHF
TGCAGTGCACCCGACCGATATAGCAATCAGCCCCAGCATTTT